This T cell receptor beta chain was captured by sequencing in a study of technical replicates of blood from a few donors. Libraries were prepared by immunoSEQ multiplex PCR; TCRdb keeps only in-frame clonotypes and omits some of them. This table holds 60,000 to 65,000 clones, 92% found once. Germline loops: CDR1 PRHDT, CDR2 FYEKMQ (reference sequence). The J segment lost 8 bases and the V segment lost 3 bases, leaving 6 bases of the junction unmatched. The CDR3 covers 13 residues. The TCR sequence derives from a human donor in good health. Some clones in this sample may be carry-over from other donors' samples. The rearrangement links TRBV13 to TRBJ1-2; 7 nucleotides agree with TRBD1. The sample taken for sequencing was PBMCs. CDR3 DNA sequence: TGTGCCAGCAGCTTTGTAGGGGGCGAAGGCTACACCTTC. Its protein is CASSFVGGEGYTF.